Given below is one TCR beta chain in context. Per germline, CDR1 SQVTM and CDR2 ANQGSEA. The V segment lost 4 bases and the J segment 6 bases; nucleotides outside the gene matches: 5. CDR3 length: 13 residues. The sample originates from a study of blood T cell repertoires in COVID-19. Across the study: Spain, Italy and the United States supplied samples that represented acute and convalescent COVID-19. In each case, the material was cDNA or gDNA derived from T cells, B-cell-depleted T cells, or PBMCs.

In the authors' workflow: Reference gene primer amplification in the assay estimated nucleated cell counts. Using immunoSEQ multiplex PCR, the repertoire was profiled, and TCRdb retains in-frame clones only, with some absent. From that table come the V and J calls and clone size; the DNA was used to work out D and trimming. The data hold just under 65,000 clones, with around 80% observed a single time. A Seattle source enrolled patients during active infection and followed them longitudinally. The genes are TRBV29-1 and TRBJ1-4, with TRBD1 matching over 7 bases. Sequencing was carried out using peripheral blood. This clonotype was sampled from a man in his 60s with COVID-19, enrolled during active disease. The CDR3 nucleotides read TGCAGCGTTGGACAGGGTCGATATGAAAAACTGTTTTTT. This encodes CSVGQGRYEKLFF.